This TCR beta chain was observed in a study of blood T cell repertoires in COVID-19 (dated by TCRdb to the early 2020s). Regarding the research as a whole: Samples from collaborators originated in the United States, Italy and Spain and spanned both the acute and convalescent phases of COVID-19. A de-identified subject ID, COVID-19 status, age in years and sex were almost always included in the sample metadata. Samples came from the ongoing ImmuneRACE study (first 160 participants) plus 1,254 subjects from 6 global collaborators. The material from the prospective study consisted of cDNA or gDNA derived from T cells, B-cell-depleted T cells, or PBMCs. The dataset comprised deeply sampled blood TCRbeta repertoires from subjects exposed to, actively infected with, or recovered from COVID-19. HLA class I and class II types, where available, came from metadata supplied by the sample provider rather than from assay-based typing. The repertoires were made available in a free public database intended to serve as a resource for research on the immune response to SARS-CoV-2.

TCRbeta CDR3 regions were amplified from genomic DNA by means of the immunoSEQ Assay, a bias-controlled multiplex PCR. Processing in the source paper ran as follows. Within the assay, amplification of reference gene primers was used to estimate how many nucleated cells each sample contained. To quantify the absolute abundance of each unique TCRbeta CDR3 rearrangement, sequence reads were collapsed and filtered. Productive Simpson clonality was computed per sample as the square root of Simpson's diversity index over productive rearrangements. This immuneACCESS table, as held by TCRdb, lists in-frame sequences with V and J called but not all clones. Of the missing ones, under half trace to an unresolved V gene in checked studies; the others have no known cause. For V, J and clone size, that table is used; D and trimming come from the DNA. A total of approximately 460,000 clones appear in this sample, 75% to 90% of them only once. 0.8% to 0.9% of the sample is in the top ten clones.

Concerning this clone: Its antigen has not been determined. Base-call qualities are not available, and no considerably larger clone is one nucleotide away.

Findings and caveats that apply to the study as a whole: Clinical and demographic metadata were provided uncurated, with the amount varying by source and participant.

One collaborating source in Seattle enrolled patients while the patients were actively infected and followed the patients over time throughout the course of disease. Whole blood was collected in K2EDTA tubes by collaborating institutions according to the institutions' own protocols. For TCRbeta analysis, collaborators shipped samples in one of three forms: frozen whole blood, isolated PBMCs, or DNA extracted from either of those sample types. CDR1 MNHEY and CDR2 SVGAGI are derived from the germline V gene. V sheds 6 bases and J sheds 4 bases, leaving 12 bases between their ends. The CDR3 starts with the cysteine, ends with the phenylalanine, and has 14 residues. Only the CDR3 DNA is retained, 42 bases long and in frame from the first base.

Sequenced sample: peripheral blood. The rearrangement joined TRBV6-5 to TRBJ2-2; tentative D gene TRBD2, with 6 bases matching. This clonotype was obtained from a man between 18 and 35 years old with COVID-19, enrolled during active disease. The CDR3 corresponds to CASSWDSSTGELFF. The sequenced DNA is TGTGCCAGCAGCTGGGACTCCAGCACCGGGGAGCTGTTTTTT.